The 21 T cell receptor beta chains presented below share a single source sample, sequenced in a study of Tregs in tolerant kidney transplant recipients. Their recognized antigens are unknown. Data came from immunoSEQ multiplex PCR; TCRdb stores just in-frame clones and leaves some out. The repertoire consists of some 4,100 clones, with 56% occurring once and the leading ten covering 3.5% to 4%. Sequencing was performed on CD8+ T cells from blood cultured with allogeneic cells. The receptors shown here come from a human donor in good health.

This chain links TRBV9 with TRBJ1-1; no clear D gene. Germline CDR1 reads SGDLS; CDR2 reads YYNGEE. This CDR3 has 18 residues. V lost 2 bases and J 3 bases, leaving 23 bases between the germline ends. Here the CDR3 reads CASSVNVKDGTRDTEAFF. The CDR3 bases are TGTGCCAGCAGCGTCAACGTTAAGGACGGCACCCGGGACACTGAAGCTTTCTTT.

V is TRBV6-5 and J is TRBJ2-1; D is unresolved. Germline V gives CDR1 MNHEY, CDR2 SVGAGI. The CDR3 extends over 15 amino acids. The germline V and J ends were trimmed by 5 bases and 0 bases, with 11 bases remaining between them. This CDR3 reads CASSPLISSYNEQFF. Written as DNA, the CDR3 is TGTGCCAGCAGTCCGTTGATAAGCTCCTACAATGAGCAGTTCTTC.

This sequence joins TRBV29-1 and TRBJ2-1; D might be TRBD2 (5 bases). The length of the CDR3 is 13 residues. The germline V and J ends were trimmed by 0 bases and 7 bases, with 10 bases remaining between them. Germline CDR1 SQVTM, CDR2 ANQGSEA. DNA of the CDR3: TGCAGCGTTGAAGAAACACCGGGAAATGAGCAGTTCTTC. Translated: CSVEETPGNEQFF.

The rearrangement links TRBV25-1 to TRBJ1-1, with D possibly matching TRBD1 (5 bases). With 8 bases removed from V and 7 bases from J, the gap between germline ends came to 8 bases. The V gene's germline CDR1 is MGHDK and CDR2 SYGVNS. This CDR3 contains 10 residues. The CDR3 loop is CASQGFEAFF. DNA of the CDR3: TGTGCCAGCCAGGGATTTGAAGCTTTCTTT. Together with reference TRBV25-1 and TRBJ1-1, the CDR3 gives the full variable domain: EADIYQTPRYLVIGTGKKITLECSQTMGHDKMYWYQQDPGMELHLIHYSYGVNSTEKGDLSSESTVSRIRTEHFPLTLESARPSHTSQYLCASQGFEAFFGQGTRLTVV.

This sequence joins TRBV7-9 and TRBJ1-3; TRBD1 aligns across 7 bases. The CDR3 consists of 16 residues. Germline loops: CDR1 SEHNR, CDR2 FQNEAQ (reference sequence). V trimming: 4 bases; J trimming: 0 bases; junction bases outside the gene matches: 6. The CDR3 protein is CASSSDRESSGNTIYF. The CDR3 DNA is TGTGCCAGCAGCTCCGACAGGGAGAGCTCTGGAAACACCATATATTTT.

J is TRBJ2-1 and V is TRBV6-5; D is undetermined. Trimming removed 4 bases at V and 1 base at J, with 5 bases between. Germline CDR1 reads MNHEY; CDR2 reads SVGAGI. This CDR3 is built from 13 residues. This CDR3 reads CASSSRSYNEQFF. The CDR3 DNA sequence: TGTGCCAGCAGTTCCCGTTCCTACAATGAGCAGTTCTTC.

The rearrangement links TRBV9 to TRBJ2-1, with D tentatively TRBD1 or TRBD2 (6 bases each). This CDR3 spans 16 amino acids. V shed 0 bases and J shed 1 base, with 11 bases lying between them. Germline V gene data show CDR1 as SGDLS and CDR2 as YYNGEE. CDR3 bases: TGTGCCAGCAGCGTAGAGGTAGGGGGGTCCTACAATGAGCAGTTCTTC. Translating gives CASSVEVGGSYNEQFF.

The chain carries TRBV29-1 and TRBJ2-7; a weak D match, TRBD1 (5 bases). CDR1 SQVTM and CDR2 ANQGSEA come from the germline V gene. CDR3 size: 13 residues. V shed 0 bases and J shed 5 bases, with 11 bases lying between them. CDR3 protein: CSVEETAGNEQYF. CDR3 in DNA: TGCAGCGTTGAAGAAACGGCAGGGAACGAGCAGTACTTC.

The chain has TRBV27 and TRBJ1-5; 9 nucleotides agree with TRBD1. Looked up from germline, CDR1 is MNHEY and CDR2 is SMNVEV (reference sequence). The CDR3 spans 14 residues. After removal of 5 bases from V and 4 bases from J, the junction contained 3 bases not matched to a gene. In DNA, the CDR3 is TGTGCCAGCAGTCCGGGGACAGGGAATCAGCCCCAGCATTTT. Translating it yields CASSPGTGNQPQHF.

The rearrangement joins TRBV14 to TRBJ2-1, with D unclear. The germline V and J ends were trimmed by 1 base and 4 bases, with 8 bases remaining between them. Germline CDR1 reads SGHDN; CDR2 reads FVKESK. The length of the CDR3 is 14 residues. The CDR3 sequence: CASSQGLPYNEQFF. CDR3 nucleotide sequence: TGTGCCAGCAGCCAAGGTCTCCCTTACAATGAGCAGTTCTTC.

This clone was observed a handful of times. The CDR3 loop is CASGDRGAQPQHF. CDR3 DNA: TGTGCCAGCGGTGACAGGGGGGCTCAGCCCCAGCATTTT. This chain links TRBV27 with TRBJ1-5; TRBD1 agrees at 9 bases. Germline V lookup: CDR1 MNHEY, CDR2 SMNVEV (reference sequence). This CDR3 comprises 13 residues. Trimming removed 8 bases from V and 6 bases from J; junction bases left unmatched: 5.

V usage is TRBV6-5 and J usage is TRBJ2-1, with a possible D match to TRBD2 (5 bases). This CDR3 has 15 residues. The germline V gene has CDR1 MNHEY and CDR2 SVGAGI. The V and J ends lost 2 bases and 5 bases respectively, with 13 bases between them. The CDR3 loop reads CASSYPGNSNNEQFF. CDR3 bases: TGTGCCAGCAGTTACCCCGGGAACAGCAACAATGAGCAGTTCTTC.

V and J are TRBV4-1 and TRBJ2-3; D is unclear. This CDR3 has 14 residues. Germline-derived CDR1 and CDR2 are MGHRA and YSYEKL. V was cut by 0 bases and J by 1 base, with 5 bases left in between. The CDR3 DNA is TGCGCCAGCAGCCAAGATCTTGGCACAGATACGCAGTATTTT. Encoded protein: CASSQDLGTDTQYF.

The CDR3 nucleotides read TGTGCCAGCACCCCGACAGGGGTCGGCACTGAAGCTTTCTTT. Amino acid sequence: CASTPTGVGTEAFF. V usage is TRBV27 and J usage is TRBJ1-1; 8 bases are shared with TRBD1. V trimming: 7 bases; J trimming: 4 bases; junction bases outside the gene matches: 8. Germline values: CDR1 MNHEY, CDR2 SMNVEV (reference sequence). CDR3 length equals 14 residues.

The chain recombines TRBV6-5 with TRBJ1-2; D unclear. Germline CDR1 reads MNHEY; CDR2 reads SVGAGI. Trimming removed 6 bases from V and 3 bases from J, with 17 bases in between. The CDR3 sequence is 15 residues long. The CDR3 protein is CASRPLEWTYYGYTF. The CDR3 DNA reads TGTGCCAGCAGGCCATTAGAATGGACTTACTATGGCTACACCTTC.

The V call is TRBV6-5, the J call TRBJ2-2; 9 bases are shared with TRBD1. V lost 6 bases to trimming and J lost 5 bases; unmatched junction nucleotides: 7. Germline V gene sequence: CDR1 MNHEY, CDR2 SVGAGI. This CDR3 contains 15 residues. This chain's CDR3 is CASRWTGEGTGELFF. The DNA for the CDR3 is TGTGCCAGCAGATGGACAGGGGAGGGGACCGGGGAGCTGTTTTTT.

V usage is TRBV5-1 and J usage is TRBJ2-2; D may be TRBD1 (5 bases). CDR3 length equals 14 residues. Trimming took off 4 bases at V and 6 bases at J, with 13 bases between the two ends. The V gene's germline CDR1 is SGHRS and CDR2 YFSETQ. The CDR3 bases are TGCGCCAGCAGCCCGGCAGGGTACCCCGGGGAGCTGTTTTTT. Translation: CASSPAGYPGELFF. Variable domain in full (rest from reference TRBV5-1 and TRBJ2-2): KAGVTQTPRYLIKTRGQQVTLSCSPISGHRSVSWYQQTPGQGLQFLFEYFSETQRNKGNFPGRFSGRQFSNSRSEMNVSTLELGDSALYLCASSPAGYPGELFFGEGSRLTVL.

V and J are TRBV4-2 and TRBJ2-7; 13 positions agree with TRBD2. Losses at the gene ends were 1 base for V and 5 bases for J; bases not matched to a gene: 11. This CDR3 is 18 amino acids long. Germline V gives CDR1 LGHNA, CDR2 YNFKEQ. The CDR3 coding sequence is TGTGCCAGCAGCCAAGTTCCAGGACTAGCGGGAGACATCGACGAGCAGTACTTC. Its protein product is CASSQVPGLAGDIDEQYF.

CDR3: CASEAGGAGNEQFF. For the CDR3, the DNA is TGTGCCAGCGAAGCGGGAGGGGCGGGCAATGAGCAGTTCTTC. The chain joins TRBV27 to TRBJ2-1; 10 bases agree with TRBD2. The CDR3 covers 14 residues. Germline V gene lookup returns CDR1 MNHEY and CDR2 SMNVEV (reference sequence). J gave up 6 bases and V 8 bases, and 7 bases lay outside the gene matches.

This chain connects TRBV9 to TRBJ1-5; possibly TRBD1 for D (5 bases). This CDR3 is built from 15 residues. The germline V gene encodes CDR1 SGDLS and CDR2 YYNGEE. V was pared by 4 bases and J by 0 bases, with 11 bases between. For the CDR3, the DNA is TGTGCCAGCAGCCCCTGGGACGTTAGCAATCAGCCCCAGCATTTT. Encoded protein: CASSPWDVSNQPQHF.

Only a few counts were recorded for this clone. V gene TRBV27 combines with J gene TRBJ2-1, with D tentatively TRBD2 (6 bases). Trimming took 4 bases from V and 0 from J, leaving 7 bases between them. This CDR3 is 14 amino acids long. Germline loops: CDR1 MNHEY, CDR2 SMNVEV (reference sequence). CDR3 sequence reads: CASSYGSSYNEQFF. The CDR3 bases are TGTGCCAGCAGTTACGGGAGCTCCTACAATGAGCAGTTCTTC.